This is a list of T cell receptor beta chains from one sample in a study of Graves' ophthalmopathy and Graves' hyperthyroidism. MiXCR, applied by TCRdb to the multiplex PCR reads, yields one record per CDR3 protein. The sample yields 650,000 to 900,000 distinct CDR3 sequences, 40% seen once. The sequenced sample consisted of peripheral blood. Receptors originate from an adult man with Graves' ophthalmopathy. Each CDR3 is given with its conserved first and last residue. The D gene is left open where the match is weak. Clone size, where shown, is once, few, many, or a class for clones that have expanded.

TRBV25-1,few,TRBJ1-6,TRBD1,CASSLSGQGSSPLHF,TGTGCCAGCAGTTTATCCGGACAGGGTAGTTCACCCCTCCACTTT
TRBV19,few,TRBJ2-7,.,CASSIGSPGAGQYF,TGTGCCAGTAGTATAGGTTCTCCAGGAGCGGGGCAGTACTTC
TRBV20-1,few,TRBJ1-5,.,CSARDGSGVSQPQHF,TGCAGTGCTAGAGATGGTTCGGGGGTTAGTCAGCCCCAGCATTTT
TRBV12-3/TRBV12-4,.,TRBJ2-7,.,CASSYSGNTGLEQYF,TGTGCCAGCAGTTACTCTGGAAACACCGGGCTCGAGCAGTACTTC
TRBV2,.,TRBJ2-1,TRBD2,CASSPGTSGRAREQFF,TGTGCCAGCAGTCCCGGGACTAGCGGGAGGGCCAGGGAGCAGTTCTTC
TRBV10-3,many,TRBJ1-5,.,CAISDWENQPQHF,TGTGCCATCAGTGACTGGGAGAATCAGCCCCAGCATTTT
TRBV15,.,TRBJ2-2,TRBD1,CATSRGPGTGLTGELFF,TGTGCCACCAGCAGAGGTCCGGGGACAGGACTAACCGGGGAGCTGTTTTTT
TRBV29-1,few,TRBJ2-3,.,CSVDNPVNTDTQYF,TGCAGCGTTGACAACCCAGTCAACACAGATACGCAGTATTTT
TRBV4-2,.,TRBJ1-1,.,CASSQDLWVSGANTEAFF,TGTGCCAGCAGCCAAGATTTGTGGGTCTCGGGTGCGAACACTGAAGCTTTCTTT
TRBV10-3,many,TRBJ1-5,.,CAISQGMGNQPQHF,TGTGCCATCAGTCAGGGTATGGGCAATCAGCCCCAGCATTTT
TRBV7-9,.,TRBJ1-2,.,CASMKDTGRTNYGYTF,TGTGCCAGCATGAAGGATACAGGGAGAACTAACTATGGCTACACCTTC
TRBV29-1,.,TRBJ1-6,.,CSVEAGPNSPLHF,TGCAGCGTTGAAGCAGGACCCAATTCACCCCTCCACTTT